One T cell receptor beta chain is described in this entry. Its antigen is currently unknown. Germline V CDR1 and CDR2: SGDLS, YYNGEE. Trimming removed 4 bases at V and 4 bases at J, with 12 bases between. This CDR3 region has 15 residues. The data originate from a study of cytomegalovirus exposure and HLA in healthy donors. Whole-study results and caveats: The CMV antigen specificity of a few CMV-associated chains was confirmed through in vitro analysis. A list of 150 to 200 TCR beta chains associated with cytomegalovirus was given.

Sequencing used immunoSEQ multiplex PCR; TCRdb keeps in-frame clones, though not all of them. The data show 150,000 to 200,000 clones, with roughly 89% seen just once and 3% held by the top ten. V is TRBV9 and J is TRBJ2-6; perhaps TRBD1 as D (6 bases). Sample: PBMCs. The receptor's source is a woman aged 18-29 years in good health and CMV-seropositive. CDR3 protein: CASSNTGSGANVLTF. CDR3 coding DNA: TGTGCCAGCAGCAATACAGGGTCCGGGGCCAACGTCCTGACTTTC.